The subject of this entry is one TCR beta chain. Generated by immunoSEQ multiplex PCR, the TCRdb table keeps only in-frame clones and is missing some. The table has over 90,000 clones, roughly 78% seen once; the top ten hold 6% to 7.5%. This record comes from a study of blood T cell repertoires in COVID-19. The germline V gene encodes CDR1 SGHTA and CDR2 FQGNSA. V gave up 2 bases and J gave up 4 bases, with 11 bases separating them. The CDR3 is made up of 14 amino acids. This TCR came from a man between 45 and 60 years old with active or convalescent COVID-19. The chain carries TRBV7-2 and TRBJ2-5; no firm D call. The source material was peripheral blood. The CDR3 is CASSLNPGRETQYF. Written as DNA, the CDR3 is TGTGCCAGCAGCTTAAATCCGGGTCGAGAGACCCAGTACTTC.